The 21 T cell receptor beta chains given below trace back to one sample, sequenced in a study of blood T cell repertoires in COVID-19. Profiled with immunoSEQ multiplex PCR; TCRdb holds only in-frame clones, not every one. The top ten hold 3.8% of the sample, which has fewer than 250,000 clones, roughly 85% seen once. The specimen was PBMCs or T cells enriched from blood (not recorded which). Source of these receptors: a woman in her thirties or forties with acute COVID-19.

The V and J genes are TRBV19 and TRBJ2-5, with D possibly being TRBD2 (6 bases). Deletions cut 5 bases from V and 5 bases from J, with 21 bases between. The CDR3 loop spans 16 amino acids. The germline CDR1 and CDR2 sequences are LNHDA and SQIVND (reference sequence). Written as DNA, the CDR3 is TGTGCCAGTAGTGTGGTAGTTGGAGGGATTGGCGAGACCCAGTACTTC. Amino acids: CASSVVVGGIGETQYF. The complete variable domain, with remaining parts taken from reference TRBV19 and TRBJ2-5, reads DGGITQSPKYLFRKEGQNVTLSCEQNLNHDAMYWYRQDPGQGLRLIYYSQIVNDFQKGDIAEGYSVSREKKESFPLTVTSAQKNPTAFYLCASSVVVGGIGETQYFGPGTRLLVL.

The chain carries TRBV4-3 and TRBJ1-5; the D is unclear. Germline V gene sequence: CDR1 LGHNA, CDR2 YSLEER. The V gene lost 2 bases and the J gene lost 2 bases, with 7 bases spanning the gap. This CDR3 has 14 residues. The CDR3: CASSQSTGNQPQHF. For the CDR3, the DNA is TGCGCCAGCAGCCAAAGTACTGGCAATCAGCCCCAGCATTTT.

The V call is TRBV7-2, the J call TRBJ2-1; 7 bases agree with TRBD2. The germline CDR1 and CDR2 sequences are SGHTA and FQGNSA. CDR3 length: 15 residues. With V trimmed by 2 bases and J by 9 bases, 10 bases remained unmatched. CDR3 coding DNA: TGTGCCAGCAGCTTAAAAGGGAGCGGGACCCTTGAGCAGTTCTTC. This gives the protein CASSLKGSGTLEQFF.

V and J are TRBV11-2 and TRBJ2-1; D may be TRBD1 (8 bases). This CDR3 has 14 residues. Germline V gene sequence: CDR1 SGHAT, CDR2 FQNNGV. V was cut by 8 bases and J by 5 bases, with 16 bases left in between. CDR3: CASGNRGGHNEQFF. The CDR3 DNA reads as TGTGCCAGCGGAAACAGGGGGGGGCACAATGAGCAGTTCTTC.

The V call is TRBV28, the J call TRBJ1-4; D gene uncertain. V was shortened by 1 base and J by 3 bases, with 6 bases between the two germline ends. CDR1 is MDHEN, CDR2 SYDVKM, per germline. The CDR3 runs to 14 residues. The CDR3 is CASSLSVPNEKLFF. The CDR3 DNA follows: TGTGCCAGCAGTTTATCGGTTCCTAATGAAAAACTGTTTTTT.

CDR3 sequence: CASSQGLAGGPPYEQYF. The CDR3 nucleotides read TGTGCCAGCAGTCAGGGACTAGCGGGAGGGCCCCCCTACGAGCAGTACTTC. This sequence joins TRBV28 and TRBJ2-7; TRBD2 matches 16 bases. With V trimmed by 5 bases and J by 2 bases, 6 bases remained unmatched. The CDR3 extends over 17 amino acids. Germline V gives CDR1 MDHEN, CDR2 SYDVKM.

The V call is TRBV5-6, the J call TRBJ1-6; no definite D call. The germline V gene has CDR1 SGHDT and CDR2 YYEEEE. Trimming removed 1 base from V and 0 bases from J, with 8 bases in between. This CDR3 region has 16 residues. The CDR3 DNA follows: TGTGCCAGCAGCTTGACCGGTAGCTCCTATAATTCACCCCTCCACTTT. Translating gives CASSLTGSSYNSPLHF. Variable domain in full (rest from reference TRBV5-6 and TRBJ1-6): DAGVTQSPTHLIKTRGQQVTLRCSPKSGHDTVSWYQQALGQGPQFIFQYYEEEERQRGNFPDRFSGHQFPNYSSELNVNALLLGDSALYLCASSLTGSSYNSPLHFGNGTRLTVT.

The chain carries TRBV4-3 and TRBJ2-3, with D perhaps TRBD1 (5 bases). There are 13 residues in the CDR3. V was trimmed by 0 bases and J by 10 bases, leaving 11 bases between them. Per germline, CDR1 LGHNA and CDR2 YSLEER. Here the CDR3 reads CASSQDQGMAQYF. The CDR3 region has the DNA TGCGCCAGCAGCCAAGATCAGGGAATGGCGCAGTATTTT.

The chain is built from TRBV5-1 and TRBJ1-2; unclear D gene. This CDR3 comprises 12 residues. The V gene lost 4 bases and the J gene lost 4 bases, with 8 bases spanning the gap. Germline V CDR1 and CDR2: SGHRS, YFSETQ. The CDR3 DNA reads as TGCGCCAGCAGCGAACAGTCCTATGGCTACACCTTC. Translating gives CASSEQSYGYTF. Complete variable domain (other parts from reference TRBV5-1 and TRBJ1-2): KAGVTQTPRYLIKTRGQQVTLSCSPISGHRSVSWYQQTPGQGLQFLFEYFSETQRNKGNFPGRFSGRQFSNSRSEMNVSTLELGDSALYLCASSEQSYGYTFGSGTRLTVV.

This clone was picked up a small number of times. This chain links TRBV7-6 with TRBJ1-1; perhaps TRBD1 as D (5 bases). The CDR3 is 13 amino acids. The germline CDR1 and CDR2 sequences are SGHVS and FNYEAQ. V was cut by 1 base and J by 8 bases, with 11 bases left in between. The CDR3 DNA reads TGTGCCAGCAGCTTAGGGGGGGTAACCGAAGCTTTCTTT. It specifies CASSLGGVTEAFF.

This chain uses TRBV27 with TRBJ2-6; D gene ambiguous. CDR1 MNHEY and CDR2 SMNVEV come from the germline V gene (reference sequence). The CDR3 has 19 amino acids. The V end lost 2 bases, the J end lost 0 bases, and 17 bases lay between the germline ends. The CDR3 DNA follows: TGTGCCAGCAGTTTAAGGCAGGCTCCCCTTAGCTCTGGGGCCAACGTCCTGACTTTC. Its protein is CASSLRQAPLSSGANVLTF.

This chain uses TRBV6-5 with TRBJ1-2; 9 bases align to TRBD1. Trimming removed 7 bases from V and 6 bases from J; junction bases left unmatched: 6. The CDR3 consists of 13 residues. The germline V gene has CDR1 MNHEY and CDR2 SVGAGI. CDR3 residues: CASTTGTGNGYTF. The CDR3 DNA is TGTGCCAGCACCACCGGGACAGGGAATGGCTACACCTTC.

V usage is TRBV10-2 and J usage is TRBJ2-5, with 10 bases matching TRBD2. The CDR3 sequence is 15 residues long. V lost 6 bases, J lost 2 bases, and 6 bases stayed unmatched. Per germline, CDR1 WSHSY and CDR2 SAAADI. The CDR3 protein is CASRPGLARQETQYF. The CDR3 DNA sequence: TGCGCCAGCAGGCCGGGACTAGCGAGGCAAGAGACCCAGTACTTC.

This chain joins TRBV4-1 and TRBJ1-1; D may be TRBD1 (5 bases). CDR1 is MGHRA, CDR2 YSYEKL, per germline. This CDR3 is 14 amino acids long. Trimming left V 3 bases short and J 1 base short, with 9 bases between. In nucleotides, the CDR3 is TGCGCCAGCAGCCATGACAGCCGGAACACTGAAGCTTTCTTT. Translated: CASSHDSRNTEAFF.

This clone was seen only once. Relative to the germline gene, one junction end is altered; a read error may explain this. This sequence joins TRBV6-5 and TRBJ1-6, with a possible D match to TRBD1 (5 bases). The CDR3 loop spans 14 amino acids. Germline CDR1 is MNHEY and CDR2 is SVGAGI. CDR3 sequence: CASHQGSYSSPLHF. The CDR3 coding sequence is TGTGCCAGCCATCAGGGTTCTTATAGTTCACCCCTCCACTTT.

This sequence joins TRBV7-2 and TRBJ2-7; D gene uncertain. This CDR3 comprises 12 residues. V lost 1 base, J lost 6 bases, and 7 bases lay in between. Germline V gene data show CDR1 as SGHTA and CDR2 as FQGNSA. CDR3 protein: CASSLVYSEQYF. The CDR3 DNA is TGTGCCAGCAGCTTAGTCTATAGCGAGCAGTACTTC.

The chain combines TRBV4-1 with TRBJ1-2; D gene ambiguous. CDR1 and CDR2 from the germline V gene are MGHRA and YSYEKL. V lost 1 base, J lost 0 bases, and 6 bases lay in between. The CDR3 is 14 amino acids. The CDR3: CASSQVLANYGYTF. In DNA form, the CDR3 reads TGCGCCAGCAGCCAAGTACTCGCTAACTATGGCTACACCTTC.

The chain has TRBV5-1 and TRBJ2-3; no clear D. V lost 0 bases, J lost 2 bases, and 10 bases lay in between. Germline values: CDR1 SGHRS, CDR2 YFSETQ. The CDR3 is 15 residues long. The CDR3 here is CASSLGRLDTDTQYF. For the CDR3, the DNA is TGCGCCAGCAGCTTGGGCCGATTAGACACAGATACGCAGTATTTT.

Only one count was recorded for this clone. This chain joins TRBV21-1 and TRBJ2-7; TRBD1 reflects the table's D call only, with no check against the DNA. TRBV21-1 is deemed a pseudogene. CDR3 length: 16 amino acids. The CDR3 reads CASSNSGRGPSYEQYF. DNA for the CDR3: TGTGCCAGCAGCAATTCGGGCAGGGGTCCATCCTACGAGCAGTACTTC.

DNA for the CDR3: TGTGCCAGCAGCCATTATGTACATTTGAACACCGGGGAGCTGTTTTTT. This encodes CASSHYVHLNTGELFF. The chain carries TRBV14 and TRBJ2-2; D not resolved. The V and J ends lost 3 bases and 1 base respectively, with 12 bases between them. This CDR3 region has 16 residues. Germline V gives CDR1 SGHDN, CDR2 FVKESK.

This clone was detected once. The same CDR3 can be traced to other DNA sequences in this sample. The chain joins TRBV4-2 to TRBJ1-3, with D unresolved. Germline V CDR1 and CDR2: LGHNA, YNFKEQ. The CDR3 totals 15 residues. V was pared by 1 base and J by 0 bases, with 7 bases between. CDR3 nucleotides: TGTGCCAGCAGCCAAGCGGGTGGCTCTGGAAACACCATATATTTT. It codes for CASSQAGGSGNTIYF.